This T cell receptor delta chain was identified during a study of gamma-delta T cells after stem cell transplantation. Germline-derived CDR1 and CDR2 are GEAIGNYY and EKD. The junction had 19 bases not matched to a gene; V was cut back by 3 bases and J by 1 base. The CDR3 spans 21 residues. This clone ranks as large. This same CDR3 is encoded by further DNA sequences in the sample. With CATT, TCRdb re-called clones from the RT-PCR reads. The sample holds 2,000 to 2,500 delta-chain clones, approximately 4.2% seen once. This TCR came from a human donor. It is not recorded whose cells these are; they may come from a transplant donor. V and J are TRDV2 and TRDJ1; TRDD3 matches at 13 bases. The sequenced sample consisted of gamma-delta T cells. This CDR3 reads CACDPLRSFTGGYASTDKLIF. For the CDR3, the DNA is TGTGCCTGTGACCCTCTCAGAAGCTTTACTGGGGGATACGCTTCCACCGATAAACTCATCTTT.